This T cell receptor beta chain was captured in a study of blood T cell repertoires in COVID-19 (TCRdb year 2020). Background on the whole study: Samples covering the acute and convalescent phases of COVID-19 were provided by collaborators in the United States, Italy and Spain. The samples were drawn from the first 160 participants of the ongoing ImmuneRACE study and from 950 to 1,500 subjects provided by 6 global collaborators. Subjects who had been exposed to COVID-19, were actively infected with it, or had recovered from it provided the deeply sampled blood TCRbeta repertoires that made up the dataset. The material from the prospective study consisted of cDNA or gDNA derived from T cells, B-cell-depleted T cells, or PBMCs. HLA class I and class II types, where available, came from metadata supplied by the sample provider rather than from assay-based typing. The repertoires were released in a freely available public database meant as a resource for research on the immune response to SARS-CoV-2. The sample metadata nearly always contained a de-identified subject ID, COVID-19 status, age in years and sex.

The CDR3, from cysteine to phenylalanine, totals 14 residues. Of all the DNA, just the CDR3 is kept, 42 bases in frame from base 1. CDR1 is given as LGHNT and CDR2 as FRNRAP, both from the germline V gene. The junction carries 8 bases between V and J, which are trimmed by 0 bases and 6 bases respectively. Whole blood was collected in K2EDTA tubes by collaborating institutions according to the institutions' own protocols. For TCRbeta analysis, collaborators shipped samples in one of three forms: frozen whole blood, isolated PBMCs, or DNA extracted from either of those sample types. On this clone: The antigen it recognizes is unknown. Base qualities are not provided; no much larger clone lies one nucleotide away.

Paper-wide results and their limitations: The amount of clinical and demographic metadata varied by source and participant and was provided uncurated.

The immunoSEQ Assay, a bias-controlled multiplex PCR, was used to amplify TCRbeta CDR3 regions from genomic DNA. As for the original processing: Within the assay, amplification of reference gene primers was used to estimate how many nucleated cells each sample contained. Sequence reads were collapsed and filtered to measure the absolute abundance of every unique TCRbeta CDR3 rearrangement. For each sample, productive Simpson clonality was calculated by taking the square root of Simpson's diversity index across productive rearrangements. TCRdb stores this immuneACCESS table with in-frame sequences only. Part of the clones is absent; in the studies checked, under half of the shortfall reflects unresolved V genes, and no reason is known for the rest. The DNA gave D and trimming, while V, J and clone size come from that table. Recorded for this sample are approximately 120,000 clones; around 85% of them occurred a single time. Roughly 4.5% of the sample rests with the top ten.

The material sequenced was peripheral blood. This clonotype was sampled from a human donor in a cohort sampled during active COVID-19. The sequence joins TRBV12-5 to TRBJ2-2, with a tentative D gene TRBD1 over 5 matching bases. CDR3 loop: CASGLVRGSGELFF. The nucleotides are TGTGCTAGTGGTTTGGTAAGGGGCTCCGGGGAGCTGTTTTTT.